This T cell receptor beta chain was observed in a study of OX40 agonist ivuxolimab in advanced cancers. Study context: While on treatment, patients had intravenous ivuxolimab at 0.01 to 10 mg/kg every 2 weeks. Study-level results: On average, a greater number of expanded clones characterised CD8+ T cells relative to CD4+.

Some clones are missing from TCRdb's copy, which holds only in-frame ones; the method was immunoSEQ multiplex PCR. Here the sample spans tens of thousands of clones, 80% to 95% being singletons. In regard to this clone: The antigen is unknown.

The CDR3 runs to 13 residues. J lost 10 bases, V lost 0 bases, and 2 bases had no gene match. CDR1 is SGHTA, CDR2 FQGNSA, per germline. This TCR was sampled from an adult with an advanced solid tumor such as melanoma, head and neck, liver or kidney cancer. V usage is TRBV7-2 and J usage is TRBJ2-1; 8 bases agree with TRBD2. The input for sequencing was CD4+ or CD8+ T cells sorted from blood, taken in a trial of the OX40 agonist ivuxolimab. The CDR3 spells CASSLARGAEQFF. CDR3 nucleotide sequence: TGTGCCAGCAGCTTAGCGCGGGGGGCCGAGCAGTTCTTC. The full variable domain, its missing parts supplied by reference TRBV7-2 and TRBJ2-1, is GAGVSQSPSNKVTEKGKDVELRCDPISGHTALYWYRQSLGQGLEFLIYFQGNSAPDKSGLPSDRFSAERTGGSVSTLTIQRTQQEDSAVYLCASSLARGAEQFFGPGTRLTVL.